These 23 T cell receptor beta chains share one sample of origin, sequenced in a study of T-cell reconstitution after alpha-beta-depleted transplantation in children. Study results and limitations: Newly produced T cells mostly provided counts and TCRbeta diversity after one year, as hyperexpanded clones declined.

Which antigens these TCRs recognize remains unknown. The library targeted TCRbeta and was prepared with unique molecular identifiers. TCRdb ran MiXCR on the PCR reads and lists one entry per CDR3 protein. Here the sample spans 250,000 to 300,000 distinct CDR3 sequences, almost 8% being singletons. The input for sequencing was peripheral blood, taken 360 days after TCRalphabeta/CD19-depleted stem cell transplant. The receptors derive from a female patient aged 2-15 years who had a stem cell transplant for Fanconi anemia, so the T cells may come from the graft donor.

The chain recombines TRBV20-1 with TRBJ1-5; D is uncertain. Germline V lookup: CDR1 DFQATT, CDR2 SNEGSKA (reference sequence). V lost 5 bases to trimming and J lost 4 bases, with 12 bases between them. The CDR3 totals 13 residues. CDR3 in DNA: TGCAGTGCTCTAGTGTCGGGAAATCAGCCCCAGCATTTT. Translation gives CSALVSGNQPQHF.

This clonotype was picked up many times. The chain couples TRBV12-3 or TRBV12-4 to TRBJ1-5, with no clear D. Between the trimmed V and J ends, which lost 3 bases and 0 bases, there was a span of 6 bases. This CDR3 comprises 14 residues. The CDR3 reads CASSFAGSNQPQHF. The CDR3 DNA reads as TGTGCCAGCAGTTTTGCCGGTAGCAATCAGCCCCAGCATTTT.

This clonotype was counted many times. The chain uses TRBV5-1 and TRBJ1-3; 9 bases line up with TRBD1. With 4 bases clipped from V and 4 bases from J, the junction kept 6 bases outside the gene matches. Germline V gene sequence: CDR1 SGHRS, CDR2 YFSETQ. The CDR3 length is 15 residues. The CDR3 DNA reads TGCGCCAGCAGCCTCACCGGGACAGGGGGAAACACCATATATTTT. Translating gives CASSLTGTGGNTIYF. The full variable domain, in which reference TRBV5-1 and TRBJ1-3 provide the parts outside the CDR3, is KAGVTQTPRYLIKTRGQQVTLSCSPISGHRSVSWYQQTPGQGLQFLFEYFSETQRNKGNFPGRFSGRQFSNSRSEMNVSTLELGDSALYLCASSLTGTGGNTIYFGEGSWLTVV.

This clonotype came up many times. The chain employs TRBV7-2 and TRBJ2-3; 8 nucleotides align to TRBD2. The germline V gene has CDR1 SGHTA and CDR2 FQGNSA. This CDR3 is built from 15 residues. V was pared by 4 bases and J by 1 base, with 4 bases of the junction left unmatched. The CDR3, as DNA: TGTGCCAGCAGCTCGCGGGGGGCTCGCACAGATACGCAGTATTTT. This sequence encodes CASSSRGARTDTQYF.

CDR3 sequence (DNA): TGTGCCAGCAGTTTTTCAGCGAACACTGAAGCTTTCTTT. Translation gives CASSFSANTEAFF. This sequence joins TRBV12-3 or TRBV12-4 and TRBJ1-1, with no clear D. This CDR3 spans 13 amino acids. Deletions cut 3 bases from V and 1 base from J, with 6 bases between.

This clonotype has ten or more counts. This chain uses TRBV5-1 with TRBJ2-7; no clear D gene. The CDR3 loop spans 17 amino acids. Trimming took 0 bases from V and 2 from J, leaving 18 bases between them. The germline CDR1 and CDR2 sequences are SGHRS and YFSETQ. CDR3 protein: CASSLALPTFPTYEQYF. CDR3 nucleotides: TGCGCCAGCAGCTTGGCCCTTCCGACATTTCCCACCTACGAGCAGTACTTC.

The sample holds many counts of this clonotype. This sequence joins TRBV28 and TRBJ2-7; a weak D match, TRBD1 (6 bases). Per the germline V gene, CDR1 is MDHEN and CDR2 is SYDVKM. V lost 5 bases and J 1 base, leaving 12 bases between the germline ends. The CDR3 is 14 amino acids. This chain's CDR3 is CASSTGHPSYEQYF. CDR3 nucleotide sequence: TGTGCCAGCAGTACGGGACACCCGTCCTACGAGCAGTACTTC.

In this sample, this clonotype turned up once. The J gene is TRBJ2-7, the V gene TRBV28, with 10 bases aligning to TRBD1. Unmatched junction bases numbered 10, after V lost 3 bases and J lost 5 bases. Germline V CDR1 and CDR2: MDHEN, SYDVKM. This CDR3 is 16 amino acids long. The CDR3 DNA reads as TGTGCCAGCAGTTTTGGACAGGGGGGCCTTTTGGACGAGCAGTACTTC. Its translation: CASSFGQGGLLDEQYF.

The chain has TRBV20-1 and TRBJ1-4, with 9 bases aligning to TRBD1. The germline V gene encodes CDR1 DFQATT and CDR2 SNEGSKA (reference sequence). The CDR3 totals 17 residues. The trim removed 7 bases at V and 5 bases at J, leaving 17 bases unmatched. The CDR3 nucleotides read TGCAGTGGCCAACTGGCTCCGGGACAGGGCGCCAATGAAAAACTGTTTTTT. Translated: CSGQLAPGQGANEKLFF.

The V and J genes are TRBV20-1 and TRBJ2-7; D may correspond to TRBD1 or TRBD2 (5 bases each). The CDR3 loop spans 13 amino acids. Between the trimmed V and J ends, which lost 5 bases and 6 bases, there was a span of 17 bases. Germline values: CDR1 DFQATT, CDR2 SNEGSKA (reference sequence). The CDR3, as DNA: TGCAGTGCTGCCCGCCCCACGGGGCTCGAGCAGTACGTC. This translates into CSAARPTGLEQYV.

This clonotype has more than one count but fewer than ten. The chain links TRBV6-2 or TRBV6-3 to TRBJ2-1, with 9 positions matching TRBD1. This CDR3 is 18 amino acids long. The V segment lost 5 bases and the J segment 0 bases; nucleotides outside the gene matches: 11. Germline V gene sequence: CDR1 MNHEY, CDR2 SVGEGT. The CDR3 bases are TGTGCCAGCAGTCCCCCTATAGGGACAGGGAGCTCCTACAATGAGCAGTTCTTC. This codes for CASSPPIGTGSSYNEQFF.

This clonotype has only a few counts. The J gene is TRBJ2-1, the V gene TRBV7-9, with no clear D. Germline V gene sequence: CDR1 SEHNR, CDR2 FQNEAQ (reference sequence). The V end lost 1 base, the J end lost 9 bases, and 10 bases lay between the germline ends. This CDR3 has 13 amino acids. Here the CDR3 reads CASSLDLVTEQFF. CDR3 nucleotide sequence: TGTGCCAGCAGCTTAGACCTAGTCACTGAGCAGTTCTTC.

This clonotype has ten or more counts. V usage is TRBV20-1 and J usage is TRBJ2-7; TRBD1 agrees at 9 bases. V trimming: 5 bases; J trimming: 5 bases; junction bases outside the gene matches: 4. Germline lookup yields CDR1 DFQATT and CDR2 SNEGSKA (reference sequence). The CDR3 has 12 amino acids. The CDR3 is CSADDRGDEQYF. DNA for the CDR3: TGCAGTGCTGACGACAGGGGGGACGAGCAGTACTTC.

Regarding this clonotype: One base away lies a much larger clone, so this may be a sequencing read error. The chain recombines TRBV10-3 with TRBJ1-1; 7 bases agree with TRBD1. The CDR3 has 14 amino acids. CDR1 and CDR2 from the germline V gene are ENHRY and SYGVKD. After removal of 3 bases from V and 4 bases from J, the junction contained 5 bases not matched to a gene. The CDR3 nucleotides read TGTGCCATCAGTGAACTTCAGGGGGGCACTGAAGCTTTCTTT. This codes for CAISELQGGTEAFF.

This clonotype was detected ten times or more. This chain connects TRBV4-3 to TRBJ1-2; maybe TRBD1 (5 bases). The CDR3 is 14 residues long. The germline V gene encodes CDR1 LGHNA and CDR2 YSLEER. V dropped 0 bases and J dropped 4 bases, with 9 bases sitting between them. The CDR3 nucleotides are TGCGCCAGCAGCCAAGATTGGGGACGCTATGGCTACACCTTC. As protein: CASSQDWGRYGYTF.

This clonotype appeared many times. The chain is built from TRBV15 and TRBJ2-7, with D possibly matching TRBD2 (5 bases). Trimming cost V 1 base and J 3 bases, with 13 bases left between them. This CDR3 region has 15 residues. Germline V gives CDR1 LNHNV, CDR2 YYDKDF (reference sequence). For the CDR3, the DNA is TGTGCCACCAGCAGAGGCCCACAGAGGGTCTACGAGCAGTACTTC. This encodes CATSRGPQRVYEQYF.

This clonotype occurred many times. This sequence joins TRBV7-3 and TRBJ2-5; weak D call: TRBD2 (6 bases). Germline V lookup: CDR1 SGHTA, CDR2 FQGTGA. This CDR3 has 16 amino acids. V lost 5 bases and J 4 bases, leaving 20 bases between the germline ends. CDR3 residues: CASSPLGLRYAETQYF. CDR3 nucleotide sequence: TGTGCCAGCAGCCCGCTGGGACTCCGGTATGCAGAGACCCAGTACTTC.

This clonotype was seen many times. The chain has TRBV15 and TRBJ2-2; D call uncertain. Trimming stripped 3 bases from V and 8 bases from J, with 10 bases between. From germline, CDR1 is LNHNV and CDR2 YYDKDF (reference sequence). The CDR3 sequence is 13 residues long. The CDR3 DNA follows: TGTGCCACCAGCAGGATTAGGCTGGGGGAGCTGTTTTTT. Its protein product is CATSRIRLGELFF.

A few counts support this clonotype. The chain combines TRBV7-9 with TRBJ2-5; D not certain. CDR1 and CDR2 from the germline V gene are SEHNR and FQNEAQ (reference sequence). CDR3 length: 14 amino acids. V was trimmed by 4 bases and J by 9 bases, leaving 18 bases between them. The CDR3 DNA reads as TGTGCCAGCAGCTCCATACAGAGGTCCGTGGCCCAGTACTTC. It translates to CASSSIQRSVAQYF.

V gene TRBV2 combines with J gene TRBJ2-7, with TRBD1 as a possible D gene (5 bases). There are 14 residues in the CDR3. Germline V gene data show CDR1 as SNHLY and CDR2 as FYNNEI. The germline V and J ends were trimmed by 7 bases and 3 bases, with 16 bases remaining between them. The CDR3 here is CASTRSGHLYEQYV. The CDR3 DNA reads as TGTGCCAGCACTCGGTCCGGACACCTCTACGAGCAGTACGTC.

This clonotype was recorded a few times. V is TRBV5-1 and J is TRBJ2-1; 7 bases agree with TRBD2. The CDR3 has 15 residues. Germline V gene lookup returns CDR1 SGHRS and CDR2 YFSETQ. Unmatched junction bases numbered 9, after V lost 5 bases and J lost 4 bases. DNA for the CDR3: TGCGCCAGCAGAAACGCGGGGGACCTATACAATGAGCAGTTCTTC. It translates to CASRNAGDLYNEQFF.

This clonotype has ten or more counts. The chain links TRBV28 to TRBJ2-2; maybe TRBD2 (6 bases). V was pared by 2 bases and J by 4 bases, with 8 bases between. Germline values: CDR1 MDHEN, CDR2 SYDVKM. CDR3 size: 14 residues. The CDR3 loop reads CASSLGGSTGELFF. The CDR3 DNA is TGTGCCAGCAGTTTAGGAGGGAGCACCGGGGAGCTGTTTTTT.

This clonotype was detected ten times or more. This chain connects TRBV20-1 to TRBJ2-2, with 10 bases lining up with TRBD2. Looked up from germline, CDR1 is DFQATT and CDR2 is SNEGSKA (reference sequence). The CDR3 consists of 18 residues. V was clipped by 0 bases and J by 3 bases; unmatched bases: 10. The CDR3 region has the DNA TGCAGTGCTAGAGACCTAGCGGGGGTCAACTGGGACACCGGGGAGCTGTTTTTT. Translation: CSARDLAGVNWDTGELFF.